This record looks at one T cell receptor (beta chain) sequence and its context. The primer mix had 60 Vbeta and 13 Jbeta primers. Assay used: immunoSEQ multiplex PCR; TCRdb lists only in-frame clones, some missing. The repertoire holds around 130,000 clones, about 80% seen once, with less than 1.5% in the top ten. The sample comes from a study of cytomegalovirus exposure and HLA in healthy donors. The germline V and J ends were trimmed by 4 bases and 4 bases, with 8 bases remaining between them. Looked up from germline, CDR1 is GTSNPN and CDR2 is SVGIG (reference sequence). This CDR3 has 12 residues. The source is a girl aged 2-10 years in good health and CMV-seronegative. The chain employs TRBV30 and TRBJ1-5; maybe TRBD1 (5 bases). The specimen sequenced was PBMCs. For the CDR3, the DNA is TGTGCCTGGAACCAGGGAAATCAGCCCCAGCATTTT. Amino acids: CAWNQGNQPQHF.